This TCR beta chain emerged from a study of T cell repertoires in cytomegalovirus infection. Study information: Recently identified HLA-C-restricted CMV epitopes and well-studied HLA-B-restricted CMV epitopes were used by the study. Based on public TCR beta signatures, there were indications of CMV infection and of a matching HLA type. The study, taken as a whole, reports: Dominant in the ex vivo response were TCR beta clonotypes restricted by HLA-C and specific for CMV. Cumulative public TCR beta family frequency identified carriers of CMV plus the relevant HLA.

This clonotype was seen repeatedly, ten times or more. Its antigen is unidentified. TCRdb processed the reads anew with MiXCR; each CDR3 protein has one entry. Here the sample spans around 710,000 distinct CDR3 sequences, around 29% being singletons. V lost 8 bases, J lost 2 bases, and 15 bases lay in between. The CDR3 consists of 13 residues. Per germline, CDR1 SQVTM and CDR2 ANQGSEA. This TCR came from a human donor in good health (CMV status not recorded). Some clones in this sample may be carry-over from other donors' samples. The V gene is TRBV29-1, the J gene TRBJ2-5; TRBD2 might be the D (6 bases). This material consisted of cultured CD8+ T cells from PBMCs, taken from culture after CMV antigen stimulation. The CDR3: CSHDGGKQETQYF. In nucleotides, the CDR3 is TGCAGCCACGATGGGGGGAAGCAAGAGACCCAGTACTTC.